This TCR beta chain was recovered during a study of response to subunit inactivated influenza vaccine. Study-wide findings and caveats: Each seasonal influenza vaccination, the authors suggested, recruits few new T cells.

This CDR3 has 17 amino acids. CDR1 and CDR2 from the germline V gene are SGHVS and FNYEAQ. V was clipped by 3 bases and J by 1 base; unmatched bases: 11. MiXCR, applied by TCRdb to the RT-PCR reads, yields one record per CDR3 protein. The repertoire includes over 650,000 distinct CDR3 sequences, about 18% of them detected once, and 11% sits in the top ten. This clonotype was seen a few times. The antigen remains undetermined. The clonotype originates from a man aged 50 or older who received an inactivated influenza vaccine. The material was PBMCs from blood, obtained 4 to 6 days after vaccination. The J gene is TRBJ1-1, the V gene TRBV7-6, with 7 bases that match TRBD1. CDR3 loop: CASSLETGLRANTEAFF. The CDR3 nucleotides read TGTGCCAGCAGCTTGGAGACAGGGCTGAGGGCGAACACTGAAGCTTTCTTT.